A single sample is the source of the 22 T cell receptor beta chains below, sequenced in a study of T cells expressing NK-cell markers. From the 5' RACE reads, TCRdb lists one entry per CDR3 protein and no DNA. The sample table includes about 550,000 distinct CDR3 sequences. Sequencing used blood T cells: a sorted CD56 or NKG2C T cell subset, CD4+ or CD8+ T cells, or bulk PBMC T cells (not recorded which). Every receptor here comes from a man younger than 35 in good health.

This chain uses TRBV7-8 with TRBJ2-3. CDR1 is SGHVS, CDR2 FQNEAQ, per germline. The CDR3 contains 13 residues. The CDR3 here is CASTGPSTDTQYF. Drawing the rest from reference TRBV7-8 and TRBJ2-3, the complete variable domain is GAGVSQSPRYKVAKRGQDVALRCDPISGHVSLFWYQQALGQGPEFLTYFQNEAQLDKSGLPSDRFFAERPEGSVSTLKIQRTQQEDSAVYLCASTGPSTDTQYFGPGTRLTVL.

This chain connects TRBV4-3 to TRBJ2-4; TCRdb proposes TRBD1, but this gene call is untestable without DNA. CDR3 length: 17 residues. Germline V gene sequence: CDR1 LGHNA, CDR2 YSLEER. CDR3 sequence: CASSQDTQGEAKNIQYF.

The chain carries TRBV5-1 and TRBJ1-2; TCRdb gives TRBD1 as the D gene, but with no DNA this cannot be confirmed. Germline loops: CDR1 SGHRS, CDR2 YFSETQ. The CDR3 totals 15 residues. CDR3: CASSLLAGADYGYTF.

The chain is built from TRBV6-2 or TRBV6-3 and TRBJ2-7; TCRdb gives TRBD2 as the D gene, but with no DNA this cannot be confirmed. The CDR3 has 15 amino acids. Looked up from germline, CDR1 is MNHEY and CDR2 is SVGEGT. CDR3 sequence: CASSSPGLASYEQYF.

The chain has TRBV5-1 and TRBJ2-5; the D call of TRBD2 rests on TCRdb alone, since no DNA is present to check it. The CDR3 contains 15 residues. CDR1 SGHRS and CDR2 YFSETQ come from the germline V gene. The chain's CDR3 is CASSLAGLVGETQYF.

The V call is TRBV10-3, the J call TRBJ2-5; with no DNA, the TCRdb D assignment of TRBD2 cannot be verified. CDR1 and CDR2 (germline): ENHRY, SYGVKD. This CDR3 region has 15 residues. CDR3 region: CAISLGLAPQETQYF.

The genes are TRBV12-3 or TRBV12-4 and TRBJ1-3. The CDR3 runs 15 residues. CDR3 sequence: CASSLNRNPGNTIYF.

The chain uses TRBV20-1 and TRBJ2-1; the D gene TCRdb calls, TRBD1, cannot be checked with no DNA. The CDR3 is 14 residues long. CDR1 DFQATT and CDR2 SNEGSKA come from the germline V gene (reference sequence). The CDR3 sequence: CSARDWTEGGEKFF.

CDR3 protein: CATAIMATEAFF. The genes are TRBV6-2 or TRBV6-3 and TRBJ1-1. The CDR3 is made up of 12 amino acids. Germline CDR1 is MNHEY and CDR2 is SVGEGT.

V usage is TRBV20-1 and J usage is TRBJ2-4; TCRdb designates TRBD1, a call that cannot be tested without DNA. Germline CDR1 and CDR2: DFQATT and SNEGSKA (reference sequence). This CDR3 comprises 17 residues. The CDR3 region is CSARAPSAGLAKNIQYF.

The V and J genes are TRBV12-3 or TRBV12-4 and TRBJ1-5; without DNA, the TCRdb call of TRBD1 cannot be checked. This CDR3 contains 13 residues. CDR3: CATSPGRLQPQHF.

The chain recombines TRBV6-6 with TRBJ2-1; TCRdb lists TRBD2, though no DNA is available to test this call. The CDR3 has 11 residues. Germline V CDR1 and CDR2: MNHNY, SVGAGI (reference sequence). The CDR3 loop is CASLSGEEQFF.

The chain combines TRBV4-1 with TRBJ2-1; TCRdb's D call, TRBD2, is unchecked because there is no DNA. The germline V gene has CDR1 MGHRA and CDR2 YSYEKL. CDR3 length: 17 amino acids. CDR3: CASSQEGLAGDHNEQFF.

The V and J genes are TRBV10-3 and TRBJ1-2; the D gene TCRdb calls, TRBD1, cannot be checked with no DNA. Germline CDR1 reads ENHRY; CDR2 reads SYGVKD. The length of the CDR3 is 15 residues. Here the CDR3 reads CAISDRVNSNYGYTF.

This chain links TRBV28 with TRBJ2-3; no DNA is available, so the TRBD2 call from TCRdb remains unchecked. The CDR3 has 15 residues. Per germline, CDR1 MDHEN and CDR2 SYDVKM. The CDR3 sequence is CASSSLPGDPDTQYF.

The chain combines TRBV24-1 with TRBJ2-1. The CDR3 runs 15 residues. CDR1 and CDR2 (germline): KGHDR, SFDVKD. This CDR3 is CATSDSIDSFNEQFF.

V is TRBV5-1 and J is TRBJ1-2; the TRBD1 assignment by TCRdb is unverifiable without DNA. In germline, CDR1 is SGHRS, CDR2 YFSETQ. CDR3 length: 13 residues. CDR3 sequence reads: CASSPGRNYGYTF.

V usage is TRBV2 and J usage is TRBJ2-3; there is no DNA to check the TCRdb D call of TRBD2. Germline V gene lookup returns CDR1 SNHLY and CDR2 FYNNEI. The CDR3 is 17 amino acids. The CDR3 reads CASSVPSGRASTDTQYF.

The CDR3 here is CATSTWTSGRASSLETQYF. The chain uses TRBV15 and TRBJ2-5; TCRdb outputs TRBD2, but without DNA this stays unchecked. Germline-derived CDR1 and CDR2 are LNHNV and YYDKDF (reference sequence). CDR3 length: 19 residues.

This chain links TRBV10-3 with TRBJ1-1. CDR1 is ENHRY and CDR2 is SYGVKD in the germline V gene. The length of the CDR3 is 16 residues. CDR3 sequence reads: CAISEGGMGLNAEAFF.

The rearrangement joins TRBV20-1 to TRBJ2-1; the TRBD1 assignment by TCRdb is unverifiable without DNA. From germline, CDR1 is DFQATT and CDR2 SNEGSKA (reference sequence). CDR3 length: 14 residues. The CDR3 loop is CSATGGGIFAEQFF.

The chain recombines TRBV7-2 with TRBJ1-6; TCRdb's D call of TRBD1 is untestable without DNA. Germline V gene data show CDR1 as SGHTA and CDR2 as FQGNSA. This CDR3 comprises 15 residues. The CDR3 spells CASSLLDRDNSPLHF.